These 16 T cell receptor beta chains came from one sample sequenced in a study of blood T cells in healthy people across ages. Primers used in a second PCR of roughly 6 to 11 cycles were a sample-barcoded 5' primer and a J-beta primer mix. Using its own MiXCR run on the 5' RACE reads, TCRdb lists one record per CDR3 protein. The sample records 1.5 million to 2 million distinct CDR3 sequences, approximately 30% being singletons. Sequenced sample: blood. These receptors were taken from a woman younger than 45 in good health.

This sequence joins TRBV28 and TRBJ1-5, with D unclear. Trimming cost V 6 bases and J 7 bases, with 7 bases left between them. Germline V gene lookup returns CDR1 MDHEN and CDR2 SYDVKM. The CDR3 loop spans 11 amino acids. The CDR3 here is CASRSPQPQHF. For the CDR3, the DNA is TGTGCCAGCAGGTCGCCCCAGCCCCAGCATTTT. The full variable domain, in which reference TRBV28 and TRBJ1-5 provide the parts outside the CDR3, is DVKVTQSSRYLVKRTGEKVFLECVQDMDHENMFWYRQDPGLGLRLIYFSYDVKMKEKGDIPEGYSVSREKKERFSLILESASTNQTSMYLCASRSPQPQHFGDGTRLSIL.

This clonotype appeared a few times. At one end the junction does not follow the germline gene, possibly because of a read error. This sequence joins TRBV15 and TRBJ1-4; no clear D gene. Germline CDR1 LNHNV, CDR2 YYDKDF (reference sequence). The CDR3 is made up of 14 amino acids. The CDR3 DNA reads TGTGCCATCAGCAGAGAGGGTAGAAGTGAAAAACTGTTTTTT. Its protein is CAISREGRSEKLFF.

On this clonotype itself: Since a much larger clone is just one base distant, this may be a read error. This chain joins TRBV7-2 and TRBJ2-7, with TRBD2 matching over 10 bases. The germline CDR1 and CDR2 sequences are SGHTA and FQGNSA. The CDR3 contains 17 residues. CDR3 nucleotides: TGTGCCAGCAGCTTAGACCGGCTAGCGGGAGTGGGGGACGAGCGGTACTTC. It codes for CASSLDRLAGVGDERYF.

Concerning this clonotype: Mismatch with germline at one junction end may stem from a read error. The chain joins TRBV5-1 to TRBJ2-3, with D possibly called TRBD1 or TRBD2 (5 bases each). The CDR3 runs to 14 residues. Germline CDR1 is SGHRS and CDR2 is YFSETQ. CDR3 amino acids: CASSLVGGTDTRYF. The CDR3 DNA follows: TGCGCCAGCAGCTTGGTTGGGGGAACAGATACGCGGTATTTT.

The J gene is TRBJ2-5, the V gene TRBV28; 9 positions match TRBD1. The CDR3 is made up of 15 amino acids. After removal of 0 bases from V and 1 base from J, the junction contained 0 bases not matched to a gene. Germline-derived CDR1 and CDR2 are MDHEN and SYDVKM. The CDR3 sequence is CASSLWTGGQETQYF. CDR3 in DNA: TGTGCCAGCAGTTTATGGACAGGGGGCCAAGAGACCCAGTACTTC.

This clonotype was counted only a few times. J is TRBJ1-2 and V is TRBV9; D perhaps matches TRBD1 (5 bases). CDR3 size: 16 residues. V dropped 4 bases and J dropped 3 bases, with 19 bases sitting between them. The germline gives CDR1 SGDLS, CDR2 YYNGEE. CDR3 in DNA: TGTGCCAGCAGCCCTAATCACGGGGGAAGGGACTATGGCTACACCTTC. It yields the protein CASSPNHGGRDYGYTF.

The chain carries TRBV29-1 and TRBJ2-1; D remains unclear. TRBJ2-7 matches the DNA end more closely, so the J call is doubtful. The CDR3 spans 10 residues. CDR1 and CDR2 (germline): SQVTM, ANQGSEA. CDR3 protein: CSGYYNEQYF. CDR3 coding DNA: TGCAGCGGATACTACAATGAGCAGTACTTC.

This clonotype was counted a few times. V is TRBV12-3 or TRBV12-4 and J is TRBJ2-5; 8 bases align to TRBD2. The CDR3 contains 13 residues. V was pared by 4 bases and J by 6 bases, with 4 bases of the junction left unmatched. The CDR3 sequence is CASSWTSLKTQYF. For the CDR3, the DNA is TGTGCCAGCAGTTGGACTAGCTTGAAGACCCAGTACTTC.

This clonotype occurred many times. The genes are TRBV11-2 and TRBJ2-4; possible D gene TRBD2, 6 bases. V dropped 9 bases and J dropped 7 bases, with 19 bases sitting between them. The CDR3 sequence is 14 residues long. CDR1 is SGHAT, CDR2 FQNNGV, per germline. CDR3 sequence (DNA): TGTGCCAGTTCCAGCGGGCTAACGGGGAACATTCAGTACTTC. This sequence encodes CASSSGLTGNIQYF.

This clonotype turned up a few times. This rearrangement joins TRBV5-1 to TRBJ1-2; D possibly corresponds to TRBD1 (6 bases). Germline V CDR1 and CDR2: SGHRS, YFSETQ. The V and J ends lost 4 bases and 4 bases respectively, with 17 bases between them. The CDR3 loop spans 15 amino acids. CDR3 amino acids: CASSPEGGPAYGYTF. The CDR3 DNA is TGCGCCAGCAGCCCAGAGGGGGGGCCAGCCTATGGCTACACCTTC.

About this clonotype itself: One junction end disagrees with the germline gene, perhaps due to a read error. The chain joins TRBV6-5 to TRBJ2-3, with 12 bases aligning to TRBD2. The length of the CDR3 is 17 residues. The germline CDR1 and CDR2 sequences are MNHEY and SVGAGI. The CDR3 DNA follows: TGTGCCAGCAGTTCCGCCGGACTAGCGGGGTACACAGATATGCAGTATTTT. It is translated as CASSSAGLAGYTDMQYF.

Remarks on this clonotype: A single base separates this from a much larger clone, so it may be a read error. The rearrangement joins TRBV5-6 to TRBJ2-5; TRBD2 matches 9 bases. The CDR3 spans 17 residues. Germline V gives CDR1 SGHDT, CDR2 YYEEEE. The ends lost 0 bases at V and 2 bases at J; junction bases unmatched: 8. The CDR3 protein is CASSLAPGLAKQETQYF. CDR3 nucleotides: TGTGCCAGCAGCTTGGCCCCCGGACTAGCGAAACAAGAGACCCAGTACTTC.

V usage is TRBV13 and J usage is TRBJ2-1; possibly TRBD1 for D (5 bases). Trimming left V 3 bases short and J 0 bases short, with 9 bases between. Germline values: CDR1 PRHDT, CDR2 FYEKMQ (reference sequence). This CDR3 is 15 amino acids long. CDR3 in amino acids: CASSLVGRSYNEQFF. The CDR3 DNA reads TGTGCCAGCAGCTTGGTGGGGCGCTCCTACAATGAGCAGTTCTTC.

Concerning this clonotype itself: A much larger clonotype is one base distant, so this may be a read error. V is TRBV20-1 and J is TRBJ2-1, with TRBD2 matching over 11 bases. CDR1 is DFQATT and CDR2 is SNEGSKA in the germline V gene (reference sequence). CDR3 length: 13 residues. CDR3 DNA sequence: TGCAGTGTACCGGGACTAGCGGACAATGAGCGGTTCTTC. This encodes CSVPGLADNERFF.

In its sample, this clonotype was seen once. The chain recombines TRBV12-3 or TRBV12-4 with TRBJ2-1, with D perhaps assigned TRBD1 or TRBD2 (5 bases each). The CDR3 runs 15 residues. With 8 bases removed from V and 5 bases from J, the gap between germline ends came to 19 bases. CDR3 amino acids: CASRLWGKSHNEQFF. Here the CDR3 DNA reads TGTGCCAGCCGACTTTGGGGGAAAAGCCACAATGAGCAGTTCTTC.

This clonotype has more than one count but fewer than ten. The V and J genes are TRBV24-1 and TRBJ1-6; no clear D. Looked up from germline, CDR1 is KGHDR and CDR2 is SFDVKD. With 7 bases removed from V and 3 bases from J, the gap between germline ends came to 15 bases. The CDR3 runs 16 residues. The DNA for the CDR3 is TGTGCCACCAGCGACCGCTCGGGTGACTATAATTCACCCCTCCACTTT. This gives the protein CATSDRSGDYNSPLHF.